This TCR beta chain was recovered during a study of a mutant IDH1 vaccine in newly diagnosed glioma. Study overall: Once 4-6 weeks had passed after radiotherapy alone, vaccination started, or it started with temozolomide cycles. Treated individuals were about 60% male and around 40% female, averaging 40.4 years of age. Every participant had undergone radiotherapy, temozolomide, or both before, and most underwent both. Points from the study as a whole: It was roughly 93% of patients that developed vaccine-induced immune responses.

A remark on this clone: The antigen remains unidentified.

Indicated time point: week 47, end of study. Each vaccine dose was 300 ug of mutant IDH1 20-mer peptide, with topical imiquimod. The repertoire was sequenced with immunoSEQ multiplex PCR; TCRdb's copy has only in-frame clones and lacks some. The sample has fewer than 95,000 clones, 81% seen once. This CDR3 spans 16 amino acids. The V and J ends lost 3 bases and 2 bases respectively, with 19 bases between them. CDR1 GTSNPN and CDR2 SVGIG come from the germline V gene (reference sequence). The chain combines TRBV30 with TRBJ1-1; D is unclear. The source of this sequence is a middle-aged man with glioma. Sample: PBMCs, taken from a glioma patient whose treatment included an IDH1 peptide vaccine. In DNA, the CDR3 is TGTGCCTGGAGCCGCAAGATATGGGGTTCAAACACTGAAGCTTTCTTT. The encoded protein is CAWSRKIWGSNTEAFF. Using reference TRBV30 and TRBJ1-1 for the parts outside the CDR3, the full variable domain is SQTIHQWPATLVQPVGSPLSLECTVEGTSNPNLYWYRQAAGRGLQLLFYSVGIGQISSEVPQNLSASRPQDRQFILSSKKLLLSDSGFYLCAWSRKIWGSNTEAFFGQGTRLTVV.